The 11 T cell receptor beta chains below come from one sample, sequenced in a study of OX40 agonist ivuxolimab in advanced cancers. The table came from immunoSEQ multiplex PCR; TCRdb's copy has only in-frame clones and leaves some out. The table lists about 26,000 clones, more than 70% of them singletons, with 30% to 40% in the top ten. Source: CD4+ or CD8+ T cells sorted from blood, taken in a trial of the OX40 agonist ivuxolimab. These receptors came from an adult with an advanced solid tumor such as melanoma, head and neck, liver or kidney cancer.

The rearrangement links TRBV5-4 to TRBJ2-3, with 15 bases fitting TRBD2. Looked up from germline, CDR1 is SGHNT and CDR2 is YYREEE (reference sequence). V shed 1 base and J 3 bases; nucleotides not matched to a gene: 12. The CDR3 is 20 amino acids. The CDR3 loop is CASSLRDGGLAGGPTDTQYF. The CDR3 bases are TGTGCCAGCAGCTTGAGGGACGGTGGACTAGCGGGGGGGCCAACAGATACGCAGTATTTT. Combining the CDR3 with reference TRBV5-4 and TRBJ2-3 gives the whole variable domain ETGVTQSPTHLIKTRGQQVTLRCSSQSGHNTVSWYQQALGQGPQFIFQYYREEENGRGNFPPRFSGLQFPNYSSELNVNALELDDSALYLCASSLRDGGLAGGPTDTQYFGPGTRLTVL.

This clone is deemed medium-sized. The chain recombines TRBV5-6 with TRBJ2-7, with a tentative D call TRBD2 (6 bases). V dropped 4 bases and J dropped 2 bases, with 16 bases sitting between them. The V gene's germline CDR1 is SGHDT and CDR2 YYEEEE. The CDR3 extends over 15 amino acids. The CDR3 DNA is TGTGCCAGCAGCCCCGGGGACTTTTCCCCCTACGAGCAGTACTTC. It encodes CASSPGDFSPYEQYF.

V is TRBV19 and J is TRBJ2-1, with TRBD1 matching over 8 bases. This CDR3 has 16 amino acids. The ends lost 0 bases at V and 7 bases at J; junction bases unmatched: 8. Germline values: CDR1 LNHDA, CDR2 SQIVND (reference sequence). This CDR3 is CASSIDQGARQNEQFF. The CDR3 nucleotides are TGTGCCAGTAGTATAGATCAGGGGGCGCGTCAAAATGAGCAGTTCTTC.

With regard to this clone: One end of the junction fails to match germline, which may point to a read error. The chain employs TRBV18 and TRBJ2-7; TRBD2 matches at 11 bases. Germline V lookup: CDR1 KGHSH, CDR2 LQKENI. The CDR3 is made up of 15 amino acids. CDR3 residues: CAGSPPTSGAYEQYF. The DNA of the CDR3 is TGTGCCGGCTCACCACCGACTAGCGGGGCCTACGAGCAGTACTTC.

This clone was picked up one time. This chain links TRBV4-1 with TRBJ1-4, with D maybe TRBD1 (6 bases). Germline V gene sequence: CDR1 MGHRA, CDR2 YSYEKL. The CDR3 length is 15 residues. Trimming left V 0 bases short and J 8 bases short, with 13 bases between. The DNA of the CDR3 is TGCGCCAGCAGCCAAGAGAAGGGGGTGGGAGAAAAACTGTTTTTT. Translation gives CASSQEKGVGEKLFF.

The sample holds a few counts of this clone. This chain uses TRBV7-8 with TRBJ2-1, with D possibly matching TRBD2 (6 bases). The CDR3 has 11 residues. Germline V CDR1 and CDR2: SGHVS, FQNEAQ. The V gene lost 3 bases and the J gene lost 10 bases, with 7 bases spanning the gap. The CDR3 DNA sequence: TGTGCCAGCAGCTTTAGCGGCGAGCAGTTCTTC. It is translated as CASSFSGEQFF.

This chain connects TRBV10-3 to TRBJ2-7, with 8 bases matching TRBD1. Germline V lookup: CDR1 ENHRY, CDR2 SYGVKD. The CDR3 contains 16 residues. V was pared by 5 bases and J by 1 base, with 10 bases of the junction left unmatched. CDR3 loop: CAISPVGQGASYEQYF. Written as DNA, the CDR3 is TGTGCCATCAGTCCCGTGGGGCAGGGGGCTTCCTACGAGCAGTACTTC.

This chain uses TRBV30 with TRBJ1-1; possible D gene TRBD1, 5 bases. Germline loops: CDR1 GTSNPN, CDR2 SVGIG (reference sequence). The CDR3 covers 15 residues. The V and J ends lost 1 base and 0 bases respectively, with 12 bases between them. The chain's CDR3 is CAWSAGTEMNTEAFF. CDR3 DNA sequence: TGTGCCTGGAGTGCTGGGACGGAGATGAACACTGAAGCTTTCTTT.

V usage is TRBV27 and J usage is TRBJ2-7; perhaps D is TRBD1 or TRBD2 (5 bases each). This CDR3 is built from 16 residues. CDR1 and CDR2 from the germline V gene are MNHEY and SMNVEV (reference sequence). With 0 bases removed from V and 2 bases from J, the gap between germline ends came to 14 bases. DNA for the CDR3: TGTGCCAGCAGTTTATCGACCGGGACGGGTACCTACGAGCAGTACTTC. Amino acid sequence: CASSLSTGTGTYEQYF.

The chain employs TRBV29-1 and TRBJ1-2, with TRBD1 matching 9 bases. The J segment lost 7 bases and the V segment lost 6 bases, leaving 12 bases of the junction unmatched. The CDR3 loop spans 14 amino acids. Germline V CDR1 and CDR2: SQVTM, ANQGSEA. CDR3 in amino acids: CSVGALQGARGYTF. The CDR3 coding sequence is TGCAGCGTGGGGGCTCTACAGGGGGCGCGTGGCTACACCTTC. The full variable domain, completed using reference TRBV29-1 and TRBJ1-2, is SAVISQKPSRDICQRGTSLTIQCQVDSQVTMMFWYRQQPGQSLTLIATANQGSEATYESGFVIDKFPISRPNLTFSTLTVSNMSPEDSSIYLCSVGALQGARGYTFGSGTRLTVV.

The V gene is TRBV4-3, the J gene TRBJ1-3; the match to TRBD1 covers 7 bases. There are 15 residues in the CDR3. Trimming cost V 1 base and J 1 base; bases outside gene matches: 1. In germline, CDR1 is LGHNA, CDR2 YSLEER. The CDR3 bases are TGCGCCAGCAGCCAAGGGACAGGTTCTGGAAACACCATATATTTT. Its translation is CASSQGTGSGNTIYF.